One T cell receptor beta chain is described in this entry. Its antigen is not known. Next came a second PCR, run for about 7 to 11 cycles, which used a sample-barcoded 5' primer along with a J-beta primer mix. The authors tagged each cDNA molecule using a template-switch adaptor with 12 random nucleotides. MiXCR, run by TCRdb on the 5' RACE reads, gives a single entry per CDR3 protein. There are around 1,500,000 distinct CDR3 sequences in the sample; around two fifths occur only once, and roughly 7.9% lies in the top ten. Trimming removed 1 base at V and 0 bases at J, with 12 bases between. The length of the CDR3 is 15 residues. Germline CDR1 reads GTSNPN; CDR2 reads SVGIG (reference sequence). This specimen comes from a study of blood T cells in healthy people across ages. Findings and caveats of the study: The long-lived group displayed more naive CD4+ cells, plus higher diversity, than the aged donors did. It was held that diversity estimates obtained from one million T cells represented underestimates.

The chain carries TRBV30 and TRBJ1-2; tentative D call: TRBD1 (5 bases). This clonotype originated in a woman under 30 in good health. Sequenced sample: blood. DNA of the CDR3: TGTGCCTGGAGTGCTCGGGACGGTACTAACTATGGCTACACCTTC. Protein: CAWSARDGTNYGYTF.